The clone carrying this T cell receptor beta chain was detected a few times. Its antigen is not identified. The sample belongs to a study of beta chain features in type 1 diabetes. Study details: Investigators examined 107,917,701 sorted cells across all samples. Study outcomes and limitations: Moderately but significantly shorter TCRB CDR3s were found in Type 1 diabetes patients in all four CD4+ subsets.

The sequenced template was cDNA made from the entire isolated RNA. Reads from naive, central memory and regulatory T cell samples averaged roughly 3.6 million. TCRdb's table, derived via immunoSEQ multiplex PCR, lists solely in-frame clones and lacks some. Of more than 300,000 clones listed, roughly a tenth are singletons. The CDR3 has 13 residues. Trimming took off 3 bases at V and 0 bases at J, with 6 bases between the two ends. Per the germline V gene, CDR1 is GTSNPN and CDR2 is SVGIG (reference sequence). The specimen was central memory CD4+ T cells from blood. This clonotype was sampled from a young man with type 1 diabetes. The rearrangement links TRBV30 to TRBJ1-3; D is undetermined. The CDR3 DNA is TGTGCCTGGAGAATCAACTCTGGAAACACCATATATTTT. This sequence encodes CAWRINSGNTIYF.